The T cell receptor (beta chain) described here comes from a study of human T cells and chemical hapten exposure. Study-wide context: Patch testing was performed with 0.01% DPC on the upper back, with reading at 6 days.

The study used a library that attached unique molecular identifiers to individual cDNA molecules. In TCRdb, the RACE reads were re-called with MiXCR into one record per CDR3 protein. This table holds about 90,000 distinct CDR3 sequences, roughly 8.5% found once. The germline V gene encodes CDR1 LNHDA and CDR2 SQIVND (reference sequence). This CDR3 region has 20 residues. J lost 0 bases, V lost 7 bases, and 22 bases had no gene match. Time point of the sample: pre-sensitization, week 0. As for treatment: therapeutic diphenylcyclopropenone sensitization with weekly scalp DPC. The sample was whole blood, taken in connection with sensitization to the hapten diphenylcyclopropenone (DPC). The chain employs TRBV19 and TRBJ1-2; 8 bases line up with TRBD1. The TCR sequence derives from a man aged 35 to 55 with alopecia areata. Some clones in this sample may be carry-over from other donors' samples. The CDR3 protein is CASTLPALNPGTGANYGYTF. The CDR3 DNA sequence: TGTGCCAGTACCCTCCCCGCTTTGAATCCCGGGACAGGAGCTAACTATGGCTACACCTTC.